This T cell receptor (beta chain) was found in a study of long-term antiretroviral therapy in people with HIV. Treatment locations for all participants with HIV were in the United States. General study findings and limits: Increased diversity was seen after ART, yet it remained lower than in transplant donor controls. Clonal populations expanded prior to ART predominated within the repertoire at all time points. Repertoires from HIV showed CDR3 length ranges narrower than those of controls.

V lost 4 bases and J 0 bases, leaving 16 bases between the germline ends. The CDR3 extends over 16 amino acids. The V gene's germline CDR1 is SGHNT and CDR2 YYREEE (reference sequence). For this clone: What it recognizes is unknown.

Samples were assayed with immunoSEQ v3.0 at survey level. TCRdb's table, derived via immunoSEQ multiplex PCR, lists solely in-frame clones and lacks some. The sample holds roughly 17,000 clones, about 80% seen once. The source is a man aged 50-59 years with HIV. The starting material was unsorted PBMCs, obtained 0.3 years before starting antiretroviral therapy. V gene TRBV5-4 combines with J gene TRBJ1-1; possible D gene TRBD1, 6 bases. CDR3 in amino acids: CASSLFGQFMNTEAFF. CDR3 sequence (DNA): TGTGCCAGCAGCCTATTCGGACAGTTTATGAACACTGAAGCTTTCTTT.